The rows below give T cell receptor beta chains drawn from one sample of a study of T cells after somatic rescue of genetic block. Using immunoSEQ multiplex PCR, the repertoire was profiled, and TCRdb retains in-frame clones only, with some absent. The data show around 10,000 clones, with 70% to 85% seen just once and around a fifth held by the top ten. The sequencing input was peripheral blood mononuclear cells (PBMCs). The receptors were gathered from a boy under 18. Each CDR3 is given without its conserved first and last residue.

TRBV20-1,TRBJ2-5,SGQGKTQY
TRBV30,TRBJ1-4,AWSVTGINEKLF
TRBV10-3,TRBJ2-5,AIRRTAQETQY
TRBV15,TRBJ2-5,ATSIRTSGRYQETQY
TRBV18,TRBJ1-4,ASSLMRGEKLF
TRBV6-5,TRBJ1-6,ASSQGGSRSPLH
TRBV5-1,TRBJ2-4,ASSIGQGKNIQY
TRBV5-1,TRBJ2-5,ASSWNRGKETQY
TRBV5-1,TRBJ2-7,ASSLNLAGGMNEQY
TRBV5-6,TRBJ2-1,ASSFPSGGGEQF
TRBV28,TRBJ2-1,ASSQYNEQF
TRBV7-2,TRBJ2-5,ASSPDRGETQY
TRBV19,TRBJ2-7,ASSLRAPYEQY
TRBV6-1,TRBJ2-2,ASRTGNTGELF
TRBV6-5,TRBJ2-7,ASSYSKLAGVYEQY
TRBV4-2,TRBJ1-5,ASSEQGLGNQPQH
TRBV27,TRBJ1-2,ASSLFLSPGGARRYT
TRBV30,TRBJ2-3,AWSRTGGADTQY
TRBV29-1,TRBJ2-1,SVEGGLAGVSYNEQF
TRBV21-1,TRBJ2-1,ASSKGGRINEQF
TRBV2,TRBJ2-5,ASSLGHLQETQY
TRBV29-1,TRBJ2-5,SPAWGLTQY
TRBV7-9,TRBJ1-1,ASSSQGVNTEAF
TRBV7-9,TRBJ1-4,ASSLSSPATNEKLF
TRBV11-1,TRBJ1-5,ASSLMDRDQPQH
TRBV10-3,TRBJ2-5,AISRGGETQY
TRBV7-3,TRBJ2-7,ASSKGLSYEQY